One and the same sample provided the 17 T cell receptor beta chains below, sequenced in a study of blood T cells in healthy people across ages. A second PCR, run for about 7 to 11 cycles, used a sample-barcoded 5' primer plus a J-beta primer mix. TCRdb re-called the 5' RACE reads through MiXCR, storing one row per CDR3 protein. Among some 1.8 million distinct CDR3 sequences listed, around 42% were seen once. The sequencing input was blood. These receptors all come from a human donor in good health.

The chain carries TRBV20-1 and TRBJ1-1, with 10 bases matching TRBD1. Germline V gives CDR1 DFQATT, CDR2 SNEGSKA (reference sequence). After removal of 5 bases from V and 0 bases from J, the junction contained 3 bases not matched to a gene. The CDR3 consists of 14 residues. The CDR3 loop is CSASGQGLNTEAFF. Here the CDR3 DNA reads TGCAGTGCTTCGGGACAGGGGCTGAACACTGAAGCTTTCTTT.

This clonotype appeared once. The chain carries TRBV5-1 and TRBJ2-5; no reliable D call. The V end was cut by 5 bases, the J end by 7 bases, with 9 bases between. This CDR3 is built from 11 residues. CDR1 and CDR2 from the germline V gene are SGHRS and YFSETQ. The CDR3 DNA reads as TGCGCCAGCAGTCCCGCAGTGACCCAGTACTTC. Its translation: CASSPAVTQYF.

In this sample, this clonotype turned up a few times. The rearrangement links TRBV30 to TRBJ2-2; 7 nucleotides agree with TRBD1. V lost 7 bases and J lost 7; bases outside the gene matches: 3. The CDR3 has 11 residues. Germline V gene lookup returns CDR1 GTSNPN and CDR2 SVGIG (reference sequence). This CDR3 is CALTGFGELFF. The DNA for the CDR3 is TGTGCCTTGACAGGGTTCGGGGAGCTGTTTTTT.

CDR3 loop: CSASSLNYEQYF. The CDR3 DNA reads TGCAGTGCTAGTAGTCTCAATTACGAGCAGTACTTC. The rearrangement uses TRBV20-1 and TRBJ2-5; D gene unclear. The J call may be faulty, since TRBJ2-7 better matches the DNA end. The CDR3 has 12 amino acids. Germline V gene sequence: CDR1 DFQATT, CDR2 SNEGSKA (reference sequence).

This rearrangement joins TRBV4-1 to TRBJ2-3; tentative D call: TRBD2 (6 bases). The germline V gene encodes CDR1 MGHRA and CDR2 YSYEKL. Trimming shortened V by 1 base and J by 2 bases, and 16 bases separated the two germline ends. The CDR3 is 17 residues long. The CDR3 DNA reads TGCGCCAGCAGCCAAGGTTCCTTTGCGGGAATCACAGATACGCAGTATTTT. Its protein product is CASSQGSFAGITDTQYF.

The chain has TRBV7-2 and TRBJ1-4; D remains ambiguous. Trimming removed 5 bases from V and 3 bases from J, with 10 bases in between. The germline V gene has CDR1 SGHTA and CDR2 FQGNSA. The CDR3 totals 14 residues. This chain's CDR3 is CASSRGGSNEKLFF. The CDR3 DNA is TGTGCCAGCAGCCGAGGAGGGTCTAATGAAAAACTGTTTTTT.

The rearrangement links TRBV15 to TRBJ1-5, with TRBD1 matching 7 bases. The CDR3 loop spans 18 amino acids. Losses at the gene ends were 4 bases for V and 5 bases for J; bases not matched to a gene: 17. The germline V gene encodes CDR1 LNHNV and CDR2 YYDKDF (reference sequence). CDR3 bases: TGTGCCACCAGCAATGTGCAGGGGGACCCCCGCAGGGATCAGCCCCAGCATTTT. Encoded protein: CATSNVQGDPRRDQPQHF. Looking up the rest from reference TRBV15 and TRBJ1-5 gives the full variable domain: DAMVIQNPRYQVTQFGKPVTLSCSQTLNHNVMYWYQQKSSQAPKLLFHYYDKDFNNEADTPDNFQSRRPNTSFCFLDIRSPGLGDTAMYLCATSNVQGDPRRDQPQHFGDGTRLSIL.

The J gene is TRBJ2-7, the V gene TRBV12-3 or TRBV12-4; 7 bases align to TRBD1. This CDR3 comprises 12 residues. Trimming at V came to 1 base and at J to 11 bases, leaving 5 bases not matched to a gene. The CDR3 DNA sequence: TGTGCCAGCAGTTTAGAGGGGACAGCGAAGTACTTC. This encodes CASSLEGTAKYF.

CDR3 protein: CASSVASGGPSTDTQYF. As DNA, the CDR3 is TGTGCCAGCAGTGTGGCTAGCGGGGGGCCAAGCACAGATACGCAGTATTTT. The chain is built from TRBV6-4 and TRBJ2-3; 11 positions match TRBD2. Per the germline V gene, CDR1 is MRHNA and CDR2 is SNTAGT. There are 17 residues in the CDR3. The junction had 6 bases not matched to a gene; V was cut back by 4 bases and J by 0 bases.

To note about this clonotype: One end of the junction fails to match germline, which may point to a read error. This chain links TRBV7-9 with TRBJ2-4, with D maybe TRBD2 (5 bases). This CDR3 is built from 12 residues. Germline CDR1 SEHNR, CDR2 FQNEAQ (reference sequence). The CDR3 bases are TGTGCCAGTAGCTTCCGGGATTACGGGCAGTACTTC. The encoded protein is CASSFRDYGQYF.

About this clonotype: One junction end disagrees with the germline gene, perhaps due to a read error. The CDR3 spells CRADSNYDYTF. The CDR3 DNA reads TGCAGAGCGGACAGCAACTATGACTACACCTTC. J is TRBJ1-2 and V is TRBV20-1, with TRBD1 as a possible D gene (6 bases). The germline V gene encodes CDR1 DFQATT and CDR2 SNEGSKA (reference sequence). The CDR3 is made up of 11 amino acids.

This clonotype has only a few counts. V gene TRBV27 combines with J gene TRBJ1-5; 8 bases fit TRBD1. CDR3 length: 14 residues. Per the germline V gene, CDR1 is MNHEY and CDR2 is SMNVEV (reference sequence). V gave up 6 bases and J gave up 6 bases; unmatched junction bases: 7. The CDR3 loop is CASRPTGGSQPQHF. CDR3 DNA sequence: TGTGCCAGCAGGCCCACAGGGGGGAGTCAGCCCCAGCATTTT.

The gene calls are TRBV10-3 and TRBJ2-2; D remains unclear. CDR1 is ENHRY and CDR2 is SYGVKD in the germline V gene. V lost 2 bases and J 0 bases, leaving 10 bases between the germline ends. The CDR3 spans 16 residues. DNA for the CDR3: TGTGCCATCAGTGAGAGACCCCTGGCGAACACCGGGGAGCTGTTTTTT. Translating it yields CAISERPLANTGELFF.

The chain is built from TRBV7-3 and TRBJ2-3, with D possibly TRBD1 on 6 matching bases. The V gene lost 1 base and the J gene lost 8 bases, with 10 bases spanning the gap. CDR1 is SGHTA, CDR2 FQGTGA, per germline. This CDR3 comprises 13 residues. The chain's CDR3 is CASSLNRGGTQYF. The CDR3 nucleotides are TGTGCCAGCAGCTTAAACCGAGGGGGTACGCAGTATTTT.

The rearrangement links TRBV7-9 to TRBJ2-3, with 9 positions matching TRBD2. This CDR3 region has 16 residues. Germline V gives CDR1 SEHNR, CDR2 FQNEAQ (reference sequence). With V trimmed by 6 bases and J by 6 bases, 13 bases remained unmatched. This chain's CDR3 is CASRASGGPRGDTQYF. The CDR3 bases are TGTGCCAGCAGGGCCAGCGGGGGGCCACGCGGGGATACGCAGTATTTT. The complete variable domain, with remaining parts taken from reference TRBV7-9 and TRBJ2-3, reads DTGVSQNPRHKITKRGQNVTFRCDPISEHNRLYWYRQTLGQGPEFLTYFQNEAQLEKSRLLSDRFSAERPKGSFSTLEIQRTEQGDSAMYLCASRASGGPRGDTQYFGPGTRLTVL.

The chain is built from TRBV18 and TRBJ1-2, with D possibly matching TRBD1 (5 bases). V was shortened by 1 base and J by 6 bases, with 9 bases between the two germline ends. Germline assignment: CDR1 KGHSH and CDR2 LQKENI. The CDR3 is 13 residues long. The chain's CDR3 is CASSPRRGDGYTF. DNA for the CDR3: TGTGCCAGCTCACCACGGAGGGGTGATGGCTACACCTTC. The whole variable domain, remainder taken from reference TRBV18 and TRBJ1-2, is NAGVMQNPRHLVRRRGQEARLRCSPMKGHSHVYWYRQLPEEGLKFMVYLQKENIIDESGMPKERFSAEFPKEGPSILRIQQVVRGDSAAYFCASSPRRGDGYTFGSGTRLTVV.

This clonotype has a single count. This chain links TRBV20-1 with TRBJ2-6; D is unresolved. The CDR3 is 12 residues long. Germline V lookup: CDR1 DFQATT, CDR2 SNEGSKA (reference sequence). V lost 5 bases to trimming and J lost 3 bases, with 5 bases between them. The CDR3 DNA reads as TGCAGTGCTGGTCGTGGGGCCAACGTCCTGACTTTC. Its translation: CSAGRGANVLTF.